Reported below is one TCR beta chain. Its target antigen remains unknown. Qualities for individual bases were not recorded, and no much larger clone is one base off. The library was built by means of the immunoSEQ multiplex PCR assay. A mixture of 60 forward primers for TCR Vbeta segments and 13 reverse primers for TCR Jbeta segments was used in the multiplex PCR. A multiplex PCR assay on genomic DNA amplified the CDR3 region of rearranged TCR beta genes. The Illumina HiSeq System was used to sequence the amplified TCR beta libraries as 87-base-pair reads. In the authors' own workflow: In a later analysis, about 80 million unique TCR beta chains were counted across the approximately 640 repertoires, and approximately 11 million of these chains were shared by at least two donors. Raw reads were error-corrected and collapsed into unique sequences by a nearest-neighbor algorithm in which closely related sequences were merged to remove PCR and sequencing errors. CDR3 sequences were aligned to IMGT reference sequences to assign V, D and J gene segments. For a sequence to be retained, a match of at least six nucleotides to both a V gene segment and a J gene segment was required. A rearrangement was called productive if the CDR3 had no stop codons and remained in frame with V and J, and every other rearrangement was called non-productive. CDR3 was defined according to IMGT convention as the region running from the second conserved V-encoded cysteine to the conserved J-encoded phenylalanine. Sequences without an unambiguous match to a single V gene segment were excluded from the earlier analysis of several hundred of the donors. In an earlier analysis of roughly 600 of the donors, a V segment was called functional when productive rearrangements were above 56.7%, and segregating when the standard deviation between donors exceeded 5%. A statistical classification framework was built for diagnosing cytomegalovirus status from the catalog of TCR beta chain sequences. V and J gene assignment, in a later analysis, came from comparing TCR nucleotide sequences with IMGT/GENE-DB human TR gene sequences. In a later analysis, CDR3 sequences and most-parsimonious VDJ recombination scenarios were assigned using the TCRdist pipeline. In a later analysis, each TCR beta chain was defined by its CDR3 amino acid sequence together with its V-gene family, and reads without a unique V-gene family were excluded. As a way to deal with suspected cross-contamination and a sequencing artifact, a later analysis dropped roughly 600 nucleotide sequences that were highly shared and had low generation probability. A later analysis calculated a clonal expansion index for each public chain from normalized within-repertoire ranks of inferred template counts. Generation probabilities in a later analysis came from a VDJ recombination model fitted to out-of-frame rearrangements, and those results were checked against IGoR. A later analysis scored TCR-TCR, TCR-HLA and TCR-CMV co-occurrence with hypergeometric tests, applying a repertoire-size bias correction to TCR pairs. False discovery rates were estimated in a later analysis by permuting HLA or CMV assignments 20 times. In a later analysis, co-occurring TCRs were grouped using DBSCAN, and TCRdist sequence similarity was added for clustering within HLA-allele-positive subsets. Repertoires with fewer than 30,000 or more than 120,000 public chains were left out of co-occurrence clustering, as were roughly five repertoires with anomalous nucleotide sharing. TCRdb stores this immuneACCESS table with in-frame sequences only. Part of the clones is absent; in the studies checked, under half of the shortfall reflects unresolved V genes, and no reason is known for the rest. V, J and clone size derive from that table, while D and trimming were established from the DNA sequence. This sample gives 150,000 to 200,000 clones in total; 80% to 90% of them show up just once. The top ten clones comprise 1.5% to 2.5% of the sample.

This record belongs to a study of cytomegalovirus exposure and HLA in healthy donors (dated by TCRdb to 2016 to 2017). Concerning the study at large: According to an earlier analysis of 587 of the donors, about 179 million T cells yielded 100 million or so unique TCR beta sequences and 276 Gb of sequence data. Among almost 400 genotyped donors of the cohort, an average of about 240,000 unique TCR beta nucleotide sequences were sequenced per donor, approximately 20% of them non-productive. A later genetic analysis took genome-wide SNP genotypes for about 65% of the 666 donors and used that subset as a discovery cohort. The study profiled the T cell repertoires of under 700 subjects by immunosequencing and related them to cytomegalovirus serostatus. The study aimed to test whether signatures of past pathogen exposure could be identified by cataloging public T cell receptors. Roughly five DR-DQ haplotypes were treated as single units for association and clustering because of strong linkage in the cohort. Donor age, sex, ethnicity and CMV serostatus were compiled alongside the repertoire data. In an earlier analysis of a few hundred of the donors, high-throughput TCR beta sequencing was used to judge whether each TCR beta V gene segment behaved as functional or pseudogenic. A separate validation cohort of roughly 110 different subjects was used in addition to the roughly 620-subject first cohort. Of the 350 to 400 genotyped donors, 81% fell in the genetic ancestry cluster associated with self-reported Caucasian donors. The later analysis used no new phenotypic data to find candidate immune exposures, relying instead on TCR beta sequences and their occurrence across donors. Typing coverage differed by locus: A, B, C, DRB1 and DQB1 were typed in about 620-630 donors, DQA1 in 500 to 550, DPA1 in approximately 610, and DPB1 in around 490. A later analysis re-examined previously published TCR beta repertoires from around 670 donors and added high-resolution HLA genotyping to investigate patterns of TCR occurrence. Every repertoire in the discovery cohort had been generated on one and the same sequencing platform. To predict cytomegalovirus infection status, the study brought together high-throughput TCR immunosequencing, statistical association of individual TCRs with disease status, and machine learning. An early release covering more than 500 HLA-typed donors comprised 250 to 350 gigabases of sequencing data and tens of millions of unique TCR sequences. Class I and class II HLA loci were covered by the typing at four-digit resolution. General conclusions and limits of the study: Compared with the approximately 670-donor mean, donors in an Asian-associated ancestry cluster had fewer N-insertions in productive TCRs, according to a later genetic analysis. In a later analysis, HLA-associated TCR beta chains were found to be more clonally expanded and to have lower generation probabilities than equally common non-associated chains. An association between a missense DCLRE1C variant and V-gene and J-gene trimming of TCR beta chains was found in a later genetic analysis and replicated in an independent cohort. Strong co-occurrence of HLA alleles, especially DR and DQ, made assigning TCR associations to individual alleles difficult. Specific HLA alleles were associated with roughly 16,000 TCR beta sequences at a false discovery rate of 0.05 in a later analysis. The presence/absence analyses assumed that sequencing depth was roughly uniform across donors, and that assumption may not be true. The classifier was reported to diagnose cytomegalovirus status with high specificity and sensitivity in both the original and validation cohorts. In a later analysis, the rate of TCR association differed among HLA loci, with DRB1 alleles having the most associated TCRs and HLA-C alleles having the fewest. A cluster of highly shared sequence variants was judged likely to be a technical artifact of the sequencing pipeline. The 87-base-pair reads could not distinguish some IMGT-functional V segments, including TRBV6-2 and TRBV6-3, so those segments were excluded. A total of 150 to 200 TCR beta chains were listed by the study as associated with cytomegalovirus. Several of the top co-occurrence clusters appeared to be linked to parvovirus B19, influenza, CMV and Epstein-Barr virus, according to a later analysis. An earlier analysis of 587 of the donors showed that most TCR beta V segments appeared in productive rearrangements either about 87% or about 30% of the time, which broadly matched IMGT annotations. While some public TCRs were present in many individuals, most TCR sequences turned up only very rarely across donors. Most CMV-associated TCR beta chains appeared to be HLA-restricted in a later analysis, and the HLA associations seemed to be driven largely by CMV exposure. Only TCR beta chains were sequenced in this cohort, and the absence of alpha or paired-chain data limited detectable features. Because some donors lacked HLA typing at each locus, the association tests relied only on the typed subset. CMV serostatus was the only immune exposure information available for the cohort. According to the authors, the approach could potentially be generalized to other disease states and immunological phenotypes. A few of the identified cytomegalovirus-associated TCR beta chains were confirmed in vitro to be specific for cytomegalovirus antigens. Linkage disequilibrium might explain the correlated functional status among segregating V segments, but an unknown experimental factor could not be excluded. Because counts were too low, seventeen rarely observed V segments, including chromosome 9 orphons, were excluded from the earlier analysis of under 650 of the donors. A further reported finding was that TCR beta sequences accurately predicted the HLA-A and HLA-B alleles for most subjects in the first cohort.

Looking up the germline V gene yields CDR1 SGHRS and CDR2 YFSETQ. Inclusive of the bounding cysteine and phenylalanine, the CDR3 is 13 residues long. Just CDR3 DNA is preserved here, 39 bases in frame from base 1. V loses 0 bases, J loses 5 bases, and the germline ends lie 5 bases apart. The cohort consisted of hundreds of healthy bone marrow donors. Cohort members were all nominally healthy when sampled, although unrecorded immune exposures were likely present. The donor was CMV seronegative and belonged to the group of under 400 seronegative cohort members. Every donor gave a peripheral blood sample, and the peripheral blood mononuclear cells from that sample were used for TCR beta sequencing. Genomic DNA extraction from the blood cell samples was performed with the Qiagen DNeasy Blood Extraction Kit.

This TCR came from a man aged 18-30 years in good health and CMV-seronegative. The sample consisted of PBMCs. In this chain, TRBV5-1 is recombined with TRBJ2-2, with a tentative D gene TRBD2 over 5 matching bases. CDR3 loop: CASSLGGTGELFF. The nucleotides read TGCGCCAGCAGCTTGGGAGGGACCGGGGAGCTGTTTTTT. Here the CDR3 is joined to the reference TRBV5-1 and TRBJ2-2 genes, and the full variable domain is: KAGVTQTPRYLIKTRGQQVTLSCSPISGHRSVSWYQQTPGQGLQFLFEYFSETQRNKGNFPGRFSGRQFSNSRSEMNVSTLELGDSALYLCASSLGGTGELFFGEGSRLTVL.